Listed below are T cell receptor beta chains from one sample, sequenced in a study of cytomegalovirus exposure and HLA in healthy donors. Sequencing was performed with immunoSEQ multiplex PCR; in TCRdb, only in-frame clones are kept and a portion is missing. The repertoire consists of about 150,000 clones, with about 80% occurring once and the leading ten covering 3% to 4%. Sequenced sample: PBMCs. The receptors were gathered from a woman aged 35 to 49 in good health and CMV-seronegative. Both conserved end residues are part of each CDR3. Each record gives: clone size, D gene, V gene, J gene, CDR3 DNA, CDR3 protein. A D gene is named only where the DNA matches it firmly. Not every row has a clone size; where given, it reads once, few, many or a size class.

NA,TRBD2,TRBV5-1,TRBJ2-7,TGCGCCAGCAGCTTAGGTAGCGGGAGCTACGAGCAGTACTTC,CASSLGSGSYEQYF
NA,TRBD1,TRBV28,TRBJ1-5,TGTGCCAGCAAATCAGTTATTACAGGGGGTCTTCACCCCCAGCATTTT,CASKSVITGGLHPQHF
NA,NA,TRBV29-1,TRBJ1-4,TGCAGCGCGGGGGGATCTAATGAAAAACTGTTTTTT,CSAGGSNEKLFF
NA,NA,TRBV5-4,TRBJ1-2,TGTGCCAGCAGCTTGGGGGGCGCAGATAATGGCTACACCTTC,CASSLGGADNGYTF
NA,NA,TRBV6-1,TRBJ2-7,TGTGCCAGCGGCCGGGACATCTACTCGGACGAGCAGTACTTC,CASGRDIYSDEQYF
NA,TRBD1,TRBV7-9,TRBJ2-1,TGTGCCAGCAGTCCGGTAGGGGACAGAGCCTACAATGAGCAGTTCTTC,CASSPVGDRAYNEQFF
NA,NA,TRBV29-1,TRBJ2-6,TGCAGCGTTGAGCAGTCGAATGGGGCCAACGTCCTGACTTTC,CSVEQSNGANVLTF
NA,NA,TRBV5-1,TRBJ2-3,TGCGCCAGCAGCTCACAACCTACAGGGAGGGTTAGCACAGATACGCAGTATTTT,CASSSQPTGRVSTDTQYF
NA,NA,TRBV5-1,TRBJ1-5,TGCGCCAGCAGCTTGGAGTCAGGCAATCAGCCCCAGCATTTT,CASSLESGNQPQHF
NA,NA,TRBV5-8,TRBJ2-7,TGTGCCAGCAGCCTTTCGGGGAACGAGCAGTACTTC,CASSLSGNEQYF
few,TRBD1,TRBV6-5,TRBJ1-1,TGTGCCAGCAGTTCCCGGACAGGCGGCACTGAAGCTTTCTTT,CASSSRTGGTEAFF
NA,NA,TRBV6-5,TRBJ2-5,TGTGCCAGCACCCCACCCGGAGGGTTTCAAGAGACCCAGTACTTC,CASTPPGGFQETQYF
NA,NA,TRBV30,TRBJ1-5,TGTGCCTGGAGTGCCGCTTACAGGGCCGGTCAGCCCCAGCATTTT,CAWSAAYRAGQPQHF
NA,TRBD2,TRBV5-1,TRBJ2-1,TGCGCCAGCAGCTTTTCCACAGCGGGAGTCAATGAGCAGTTCTTC,CASSFSTAGVNEQFF
NA,TRBD1,TRBV6-4,TRBJ1-2,TGTGCCAGCAGTAACCCAAACAGGGGGCATTTAACTAACTATGGCTACACCTTC,CASSNPNRGHLTNYGYTF
NA,TRBD1,TRBV6-6,TRBJ2-5,TGTGCCAGCAGTTTTGGTCCAGGGGGAGAGACCCAGTACTTC,CASSFGPGGETQYF
NA,NA,TRBV7-9,TRBJ2-1,TGTGCCAGCAGCCCCCATTTCAGTTACAATGAGCAGTTCTTC,CASSPHFSYNEQFF
NA,TRBD1,TRBV10-3,TRBJ2-3,TGTGCCATCAGGTGGGACAGGGCTTCGGATACGCAGTATTTT,CAIRWDRASDTQYF
few,TRBD2,TRBV4-2,TRBJ2-7,TGTGCCAGCAGCCAAGATCTGAGCGGGGGGATCTACGAGCAGTACTTC,CASSQDLSGGIYEQYF
NA,NA,TRBV2,TRBJ1-1,TGTGCCAGCAGTAGGAGCGCTATGGGGAACACTGAAGCTTTCTTT,CASSRSAMGNTEAFF
NA,TRBD2,TRBV4-2,TRBJ2-1,TGTGCCAGCAGCCAAGCCCTCGGCGGGAGGAGCTCCTACAATGAGCAGTTCTTC,CASSQALGGRSSYNEQFF
NA,NA,TRBV5-1,TRBJ2-3,TGCGCCACCACGCGGGGGCACGGCACAGATACGCAGTATTTT,CATTRGHGTDTQYF
NA,TRBD1,TRBV28,TRBJ2-5,TGTGCCAGCAGTTCCCCTCCGGGACAGGGTTTGGAGACCCAGTACTTC,CASSSPPGQGLETQYF
NA,NA,TRBV5-1,TRBJ2-3,TGCGCCAGCAGCTTGGTCCTCGGCGGGCCCAAGGGAACAGATACGCAGTATTTT,CASSLVLGGPKGTDTQYF
NA,NA,TRBV2,TRBJ1-5,TGTGCCAGCAGTCAGGGCCCCAATCAGCCCCAGCATTTT,CASSQGPNQPQHF
NA,NA,TRBV5-1,TRBJ2-2,TGCGCCAGCAGCTTGGCAACGGTCACGAACACCGGGGAGCTGTTTTTT,CASSLATVTNTGELFF
NA,NA,TRBV1,TRBJ2-5,TGCACCAGCAGCCAGGGGGGACTCCCCCAAGAGACCCAGTACTTC,CTSSQGGLPQETQYF
once,TRBD2,TRBV6-5,TRBJ2-2,TGTGCCAGCATGCGGGAGGGGTACACCGGGGAGCTGTTTTTT,CASMREGYTGELFF
NA,TRBD2,TRBV11-3,TRBJ2-3,TGTGCCAGCAGCTTAACCATAGCGGGAGAAGCAGATACGCAGTATTTT,CASSLTIAGEADTQYF
few,TRBD1,TRBV7-9,TRBJ2-7,TGTGCCAGCAGCCTCCCCCGGGACAGGGGCGGCGAGCAGTACTTC,CASSLPRDRGGEQYF
few,NA,TRBV6-4,TRBJ2-2,TGTGCCAGCAGTCTCCTCGGCAGGGGTGCCGGGGAGCTGTTTTTT,CASSLLGRGAGELFF
NA,NA,TRBV5-1,TRBJ2-7,TGCGCCAGCAGCCCGCGAGGGTTATCCTACGAGCAGTACTTC,CASSPRGLSYEQYF
few,TRBD1,TRBV5-4,TRBJ2-4,TGTGCCAGCAGCCCAGGACAGGGAGACATTCAGTACTTC,CASSPGQGDIQYF
NA,TRBD1,TRBV7-7,TRBJ2-5,TGTGCTAGCAGCTTCTTGACAGGGGCAGAAGAGACCCAGTACTTC,CASSFLTGAEETQYF
NA,TRBD2,TRBV5-4,TRBJ2-7,TGTGCCACCCGGGACGGGAGGGCGTACGAGCAGTACTTC,CATRDGRAYEQYF
NA,NA,TRBV19,TRBJ1-2,TGTGCCAGTGGACAGCTCAGAAACTATGGCTACACCTTC,CASGQLRNYGYTF
NA,NA,TRBV5-8,TRBJ1-1,TGTGCCAGCAGCTTGACAGGCTACCCTGAAGCTTTCTTT,CASSLTGYPEAFF
NA,TRBD1,TRBV7-9,TRBJ2-5,TGTGCCAGCAGCTTAGTATCAGGGGGCGGTGAGACCCAGTACTTC,CASSLVSGGGETQYF
NA,TRBD1,TRBV11-3,TRBJ2-3,TGTGCCAGCGGACAGGGTTTACCAGATACGCAGTATTTT,CASGQGLPDTQYF
NA,TRBD2,TRBV27,TRBJ2-7,TGTGCCAGCAGTGGGGGCGGGGGTAGCGGGAGTTACGAGCAGTACTTC,CASSGGGGSGSYEQYF
NA,TRBD2,TRBV6-6,TRBJ2-1,TGTGCCAGCAGGCCGACTAGCGTCGAGCAGTTCTTC,CASRPTSVEQFF
NA,NA,TRBV12-5,TRBJ2-7,TGTGCTAGTGCCATCCAGGGGTTCCTCTACGAGCAGTACTTC,CASAIQGFLYEQYF
few,TRBD2,TRBV4-2,TRBJ2-3,TGTGCCAGCAGCTTACTAGCGGACCGCACAGATACGCAGTATTTT,CASSLLADRTDTQYF
NA,TRBD2,TRBV2,TRBJ2-3,TGTGCCAAAGGCGGCGCGACTAGCGATGGGGCAGATACGCAGTATTTT,CAKGGATSDGADTQYF
NA,NA,TRBV29-1,TRBJ1-5,TGCAGCGTTGCGACGGGTTCGGGGCCCCAGCATTTT,CSVATGSGPQHF
NA,TRBD1,TRBV6-1,TRBJ1-4,TGTGCCAGCAGTAAACCGGGACAGGGAAATGAAAAACTGTTTTTT,CASSKPGQGNEKLFF